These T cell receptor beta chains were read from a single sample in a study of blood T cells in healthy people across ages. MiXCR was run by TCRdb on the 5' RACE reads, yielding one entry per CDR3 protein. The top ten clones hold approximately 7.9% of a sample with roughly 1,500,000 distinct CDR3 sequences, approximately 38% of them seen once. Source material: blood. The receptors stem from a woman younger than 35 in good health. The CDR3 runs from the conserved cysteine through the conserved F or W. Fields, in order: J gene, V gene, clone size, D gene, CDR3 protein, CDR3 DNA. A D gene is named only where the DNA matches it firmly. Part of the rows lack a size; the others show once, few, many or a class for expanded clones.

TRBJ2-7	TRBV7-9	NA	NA	CASSLWKGRPSYNEQYF	TGTGCCAGCAGCTTATGGAAGGGGCGGCCATCCTACAATGAGCAGTACTTC
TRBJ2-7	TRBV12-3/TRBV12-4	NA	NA	CASSDRDGAYEQYF	TGTGCCAGCAGTGACCGGGACGGAGCCTACGAGCAGTACTTC
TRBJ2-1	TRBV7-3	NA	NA	CASSLLITNYNEQFF	TGTGCCAGCAGCTTATTGATAACCAATTACAATGAGCAGTTCTTC
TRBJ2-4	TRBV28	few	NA	CASSLVRGNIQYF	TGTGCCAGCAGTTTAGTAAGGGGCAACATTCAGTACTTC
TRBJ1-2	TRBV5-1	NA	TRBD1	CTSSLDRDGYGYTF	TGCACCAGCAGCTTGGACAGGGATGGGTATGGCTACACCTTC
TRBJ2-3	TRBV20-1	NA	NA	CRARISRGTDTQYF	TGCAGAGCCCGGATATCCCGGGGCACAGATACGCAGTATTTT
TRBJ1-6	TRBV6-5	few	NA	CASSTQLWDSPLHF	TGTGCCAGCAGCACCCAACTTTGGGATTCACCCCTCCACTTT
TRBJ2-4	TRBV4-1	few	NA	CASSQELGLIYWEQYF	TGCGCCAGCAGCCAAGAGTTGGGCCTTATCTACTGGGAGCAGTACTTC
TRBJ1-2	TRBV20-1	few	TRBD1	CSAWDRTGGYTF	TGCAGTGCTTGGGACAGAACCGGCGGCTACACCTTC
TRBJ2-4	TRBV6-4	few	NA	CASTVGRQTNIQYF	TGTGCCAGCACGGTGGGGAGGCAGACCAACATTCAGTACTTC
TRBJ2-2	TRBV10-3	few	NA	CAISDDPGELFF	TGTGCCATCAGTGACGATCCCGGGGAGCTGTTTTTT
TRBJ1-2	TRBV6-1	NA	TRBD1	CASSETGGSTAGYTF	TGTGCCAGCAGTGAAACAGGGGGCTCCACCGCTGGCTACACCTTC
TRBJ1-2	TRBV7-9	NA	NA	CASSSSRGNYGYTF	TGTGCCAGCAGCTCGTCACGGGGAAACTATGGCTACACCTTC
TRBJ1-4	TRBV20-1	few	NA	CSARGRTLNEKLFF	TGCAGTGCTAGGGGCAGGACCCTAAATGAAAAACTGTTTTTT
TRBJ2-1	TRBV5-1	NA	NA	CASRPSLAVGDNEQFF	TGCGCCAGCAGGCCCTCTCTGGCGGTCGGGGACAATGAGCAGTTCTTC
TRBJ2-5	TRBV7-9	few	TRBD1	CASSLRTGIQETQYF	TGTGCCAGCAGCTTAAGGACAGGGATTCAAGAGACCCAGTACTTC
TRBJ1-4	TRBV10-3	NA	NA	CAISESLSVAEKLFF	TGTGCCATCAGTGAGTCGCTAAGTGTCGCTGAAAAACTGTTTTTT
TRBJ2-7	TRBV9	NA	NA	CASSVDIGSYEQYF	TGTGCCAGCAGCGTAGATATTGGCTCCTACGAGCAGTACTTC
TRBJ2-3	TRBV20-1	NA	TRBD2	CSPGTSGSQDTQYF	TGCAGTCCAGGGACTAGCGGGAGTCAAGATACGCAGTATTTT
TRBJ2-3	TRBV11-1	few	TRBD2	CASRTSRFGDTQYF	TGTGCCAGCAGGACTAGCAGGTTTGGAGATACGCAGTATTTT
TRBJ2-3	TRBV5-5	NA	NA	CASSRTPQTADTQYF	TGTGCCAGCAGCCGAACTCCTCAAACGGCAGATACGCAGTATTTT
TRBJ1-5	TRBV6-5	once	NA	CASRPVPGQENQPQHF	TGTGCCAGCAGACCCGTCCCGGGACAAGAAAATCAGCCCCAGCATTTT
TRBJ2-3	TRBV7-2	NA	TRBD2	CASSLKERLATDTQYF	TGTGCCAGCAGCTTAAAGGAGCGACTAGCAACAGATACGCAGTATTTT
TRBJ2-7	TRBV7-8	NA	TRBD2	CASSLVLAGVPYEQYF	TGTGCCAGCAGCTTAGTTCTGGCGGGAGTCCCCTACGAGCAGTACTTC
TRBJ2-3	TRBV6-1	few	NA	CASAEGSRYSTDTQYF	TGTGCCAGCGCAGAGGGCAGCAGATATAGCACAGATACGCAGTATTTT
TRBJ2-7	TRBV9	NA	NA	CASSALGGFDYNEQYF	TGTGCCAGCAGCGCCCTTGGAGGTTTCGACTACAATGAGCAGTACTTC
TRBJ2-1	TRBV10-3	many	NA	CAIMGRGENEQFF	TGTGCCATCATGGGTAGGGGGGAAAATGAGCAGTTCTTC
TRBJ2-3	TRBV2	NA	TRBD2	CASSAGLAGGADTQYF	TGCGCCAGCAGCGCCGGACTAGCGGGAGGAGCAGATACGCAGTATTTT
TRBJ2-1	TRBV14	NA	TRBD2	CASSQGGSGRQNEQFF	TGTGCCAGCAGCCAAGGAGGTAGCGGGAGGCAAAATGAGCAGTTCTTC
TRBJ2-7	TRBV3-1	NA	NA	CASSPGTLGRSEQYF	TGTGCCAGCAGCCCCGGGACCCTAGGGCGATCCGAGCAGTACTTC
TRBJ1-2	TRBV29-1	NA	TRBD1	CSAGRGQSYGYTF	TGCAGCGCGGGACGGGGACAGAGCTATGGCTACACCTTC
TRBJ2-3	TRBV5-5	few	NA	CASSDGGPLTDTQYF	TGTGCCAGCAGCGACGGGGGGCCGCTCACAGATACGCAGTATTTT
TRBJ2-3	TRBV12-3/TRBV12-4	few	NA	CASSHPPPDTQYF	TGTGCCAGCAGTCACCCCCCGCCAGATACGCAGTATTTT
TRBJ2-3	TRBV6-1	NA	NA	CASSEQVTTDTQYF	TGTGCCAGCAGTGAACAGGTGACGACAGATACGCAGTATTTT
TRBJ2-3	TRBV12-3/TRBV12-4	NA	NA	CASDGASTDAQYF	TGTGCCAGCGACGGGGCTAGCACAGATGCGCAGTATTTT
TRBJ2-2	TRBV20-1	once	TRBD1	CSAAGQGNTGELFF	TGCAGTGCTGCGGGACAGGGAAACACCGGGGAGCTGTTTTTT
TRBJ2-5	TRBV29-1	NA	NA	CSVEEGQETQYF	TGCAGCGTTGAAGAGGGTCAAGAGACCCAGTACTTC
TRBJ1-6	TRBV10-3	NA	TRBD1	CAIRKSGQADSPLHF	TGTGCCATCAGGAAATCGGGACAGGCGGATTCACCCCTCCACTTT
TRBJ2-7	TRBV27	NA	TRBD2	CASSYTRTSVLGEQYF	TGTGCCAGCAGTTACACTCGGACTAGCGTCTTGGGCGAGCAGTACTTC
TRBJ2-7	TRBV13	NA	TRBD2	CASSLEGGRTYEQYF	TGTGCCAGCAGCTTAGAGGGCGGGAGGACCTACGAGCAGTACTTC
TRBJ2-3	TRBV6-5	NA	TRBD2	CASSYSGGLATDTQYF	TGTGCCAGCAGTTACTCGGGGGGACTAGCTACAGATACGCAGTATTTT
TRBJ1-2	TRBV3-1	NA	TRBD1	CASSRVPGQGHYGYTF	TGTGCCAGCAGCCGTGTTCCGGGACAGGGCCACTATGGCTACACCTTC
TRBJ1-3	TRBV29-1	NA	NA	CSVASGNTIYF	TGCAGCGTGGCCTCTGGAAACACCATATATTTT
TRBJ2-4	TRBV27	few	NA	CASSRIGRDIQYF	TGTGCCAGCAGTAGAATTGGACGGGACATTCAGTACTTC